Sequencing of this T cell receptor (beta chain) was carried out in a study of high-grade serous ovarian cancer treatment subgroups. Germline CDR1 is MDHEN and CDR2 is SYDVKM. This CDR3 region has 17 residues. Trimming shortened V by 3 bases and J by 0 bases, and 15 bases separated the two germline ends. The data were produced by immunoSEQ multiplex PCR, yet TCRdb's version contains in-frame clones alone and is incomplete. This table has about 12,000 clones, over 75% appearing once. Tumor samples were taken before definitive surgery or chemotherapy. Sequencing input: tumor tissue. V is TRBV28 and J is TRBJ2-4; D is undetermined. The TCR comes from a human donor with high-grade serous ovarian cancer. The CDR3 sequence is CASSFIDTLLAKNIQYF. The DNA for the CDR3 is TGTGCCAGCAGTTTTATTGACACCCTATTAGCCAAAAACATTCAGTACTTC.